The subject of this entry is one TCR beta chain. Its antigen specificity is not known. Base qualities are not recorded, but no much larger clone differs from it by a single base. This record belongs to a study of chemoradiotherapy in HPV16-positive cancers (dated by TCRdb to the early 2020s). For the study in its entirety: Using functional T-cell assays on cells from two HPV16-positive patients, the researchers defined candidate HPV-specific T-cell clones and common TCR motifs. TCR repertoires from some 90 patients with HPV-related cancers were then used to track the candidate HPV-specific TCRs and motifs. The study asked whether T-cell immunity against the HPV oncoproteins E6 and E7 changes during chemoradiotherapy and whether it affects survival. General findings and caveats noted by the study authors: Improved recurrence-free survival in HPV16-positive patients was associated with expansion of HPV-responsive T cells during chemoradiotherapy. The survival association was reported for HPV16-positive patients, and the functional definition of HPV-specific T cells was derived from only a couple of HPV16-positive patients. Expansion of candidate HPV-specific clones and E7-related TCR motifs was observed in the tumor microenvironment during treatment, whereas no such expansion was observed for non-HPV-specific T cells.

Library prep was done by the immunoSEQ multiplex PCR assay. TCRdb re-hosts the immuneACCESS table, in-frame sequences only. Its copies lack some clones; in the studies checked, an unresolved V gene accounts for under half of them, and the cause for the rest is not known. For this sample the table gives about 5,000 clones, of which approximately 93% were detected only once. About 4.3% of the sample comes from the top ten. The CDR3 covers 11 residues, taking in both the cysteine and the phenylalanine. CDR3 DNA only is kept here, 33 bases in frame from base 1. Per the germline V gene, SNHLY is the CDR1 and FYNNEI is the CDR2. The trim is 5 bases for V and 7 bases for J, with a gap of 5 bases between the germline ends. Because repertoires were sampled repeatedly during chemoradiotherapy, clonal expansion in the tumor microenvironment could be followed.

The sample was gathered from a patient who underwent chemoradiotherapy. This sequence was found in a human donor with HPV-associated anogenital cancer. The sequence is built from TRBV2 and TRBJ1-4, with the D gene call left open. The CDR3 reads as follows: CASSLAEKLFF. The nucleotide sequence is given as TGTGCCAGCAGTTTGGCTGAAAAACTGTTTTTT.